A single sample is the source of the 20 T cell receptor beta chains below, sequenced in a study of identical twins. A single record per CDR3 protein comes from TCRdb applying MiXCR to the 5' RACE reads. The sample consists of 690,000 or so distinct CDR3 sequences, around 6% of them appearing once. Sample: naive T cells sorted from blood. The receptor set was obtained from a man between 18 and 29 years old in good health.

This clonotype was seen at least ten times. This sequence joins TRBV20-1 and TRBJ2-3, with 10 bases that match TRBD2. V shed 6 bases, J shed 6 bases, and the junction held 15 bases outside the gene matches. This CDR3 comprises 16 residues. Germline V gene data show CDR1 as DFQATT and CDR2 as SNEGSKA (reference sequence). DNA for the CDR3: TGCAGTGCCCAAGGGACTAGCGACGAGCACCCCGATACGCAGTATTTT. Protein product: CSAQGTSDEHPDTQYF.

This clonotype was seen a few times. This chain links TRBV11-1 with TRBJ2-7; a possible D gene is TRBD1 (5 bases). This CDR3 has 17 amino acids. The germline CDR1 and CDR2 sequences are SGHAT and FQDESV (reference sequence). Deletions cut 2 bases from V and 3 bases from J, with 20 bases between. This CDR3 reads CASSLSGASPVRYEQYF. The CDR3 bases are TGTGCCAGCAGCTTAAGTGGGGCTAGTCCGGTACGCTACGAGCAGTACTTC.

Here the CDR3 DNA reads TGTGCCAGCAGTTATTCCCGGGACTCGTCCTACGAGCAGTACGTC. Amino acids: CASSYSRDSSYEQYV. J is TRBJ2-7 and V is TRBV6-5, with D tentatively TRBD2 (6 bases). Trimming took 3 bases from V and 1 from J, leaving 13 bases between them. CDR3 length: 15 residues. In germline, CDR1 is MNHEY, CDR2 SVGAGI.

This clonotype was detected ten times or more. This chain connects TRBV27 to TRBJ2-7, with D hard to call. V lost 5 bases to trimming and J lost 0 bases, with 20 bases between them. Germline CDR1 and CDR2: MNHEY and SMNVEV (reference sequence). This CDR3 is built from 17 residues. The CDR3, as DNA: TGTGCCAGCAGTCCGACCCTGGCTAGAGGTTCCTCCTACGAGCAGTACGTC. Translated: CASSPTLARGSSYEQYV.

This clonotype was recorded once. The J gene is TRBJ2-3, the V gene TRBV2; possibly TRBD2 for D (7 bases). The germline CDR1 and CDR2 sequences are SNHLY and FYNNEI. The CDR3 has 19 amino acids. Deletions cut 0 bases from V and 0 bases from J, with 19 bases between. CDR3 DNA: TGTGCCAGCAGTGAAGCGGGGGCGACTAGCCCATTTAGCACAGATACGCAGTATTTT. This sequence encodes CASSEAGATSPFSTDTQYF.

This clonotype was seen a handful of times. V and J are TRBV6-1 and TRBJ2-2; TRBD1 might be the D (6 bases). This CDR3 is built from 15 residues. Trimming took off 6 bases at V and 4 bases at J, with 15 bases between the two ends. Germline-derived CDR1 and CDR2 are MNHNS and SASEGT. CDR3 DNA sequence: TGTGCCAGCAGCCGAAGGCGGACAGCCACCGGGGAGCTGTTTTTT. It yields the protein CASSRRRTATGELFF.

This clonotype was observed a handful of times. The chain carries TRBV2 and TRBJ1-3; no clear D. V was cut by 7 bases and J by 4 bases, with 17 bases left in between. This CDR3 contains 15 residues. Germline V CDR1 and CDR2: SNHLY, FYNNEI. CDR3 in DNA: TGTGCCAGCATCAAAGACACGGCGGGAGGAAACACCATATATTTT. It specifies CASIKDTAGGNTIYF.

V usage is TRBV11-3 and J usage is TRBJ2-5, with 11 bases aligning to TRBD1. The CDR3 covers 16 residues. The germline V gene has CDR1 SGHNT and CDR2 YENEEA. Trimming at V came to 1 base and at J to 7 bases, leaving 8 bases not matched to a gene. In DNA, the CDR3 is TGTGCCAGCAGCTTAGGGTGGGACAGGGGGAGCGGGACCCAGTACTTC. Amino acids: CASSLGWDRGSGTQYF.

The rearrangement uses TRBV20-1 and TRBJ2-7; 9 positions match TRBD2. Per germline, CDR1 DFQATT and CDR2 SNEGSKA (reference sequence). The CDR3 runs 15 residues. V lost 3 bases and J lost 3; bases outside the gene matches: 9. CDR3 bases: TGCAGTGCTAGGGAGCTTCTAGCGGGATTCTACGAGCAGTACTTC. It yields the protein CSARELLAGFYEQYF.

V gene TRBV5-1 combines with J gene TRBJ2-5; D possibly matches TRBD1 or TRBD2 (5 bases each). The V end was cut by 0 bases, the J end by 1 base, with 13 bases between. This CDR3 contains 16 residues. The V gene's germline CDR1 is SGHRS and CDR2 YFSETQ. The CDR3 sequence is CASSLAGGSGQETQYF. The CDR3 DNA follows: TGCGCCAGCAGCTTGGCTGGGGGATCGGGCCAAGAGACCCAGTACTTC.

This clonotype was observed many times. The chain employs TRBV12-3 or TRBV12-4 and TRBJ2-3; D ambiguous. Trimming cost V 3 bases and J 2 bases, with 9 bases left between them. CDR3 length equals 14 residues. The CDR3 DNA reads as TGTGCCAGCAGTTTGTCGAGCGACACAGATACGCAGTATTTT. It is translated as CASSLSSDTDTQYF.

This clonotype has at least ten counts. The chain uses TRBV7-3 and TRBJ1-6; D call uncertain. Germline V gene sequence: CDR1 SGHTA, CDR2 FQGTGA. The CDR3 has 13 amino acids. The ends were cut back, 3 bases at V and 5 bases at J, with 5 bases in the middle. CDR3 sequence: CASSFSDNSPLHF. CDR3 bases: TGTGCCAGCAGCTTTAGTGATAATTCACCCCTCCACTTT.

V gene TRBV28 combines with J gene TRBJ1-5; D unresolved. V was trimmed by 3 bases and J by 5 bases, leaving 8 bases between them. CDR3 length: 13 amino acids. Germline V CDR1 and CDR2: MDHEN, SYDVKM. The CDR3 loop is CASSFKLDQPQHF. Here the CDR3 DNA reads TGTGCCAGCAGTTTTAAGTTGGATCAGCCCCAGCATTTT.

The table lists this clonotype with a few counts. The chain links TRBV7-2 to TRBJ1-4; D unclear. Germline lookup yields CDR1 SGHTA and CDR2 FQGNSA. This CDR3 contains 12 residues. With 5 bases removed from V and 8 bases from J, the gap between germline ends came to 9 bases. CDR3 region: CASSPSTEKLFF. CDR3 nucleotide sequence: TGTGCCAGCAGCCCCTCCACGGAAAAACTGTTTTTT.

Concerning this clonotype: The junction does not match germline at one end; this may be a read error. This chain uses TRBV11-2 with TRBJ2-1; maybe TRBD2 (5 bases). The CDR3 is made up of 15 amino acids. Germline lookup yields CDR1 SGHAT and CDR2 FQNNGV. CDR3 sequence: CASTPERSSCNEQFF. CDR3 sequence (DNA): TGTGCCAGCACACCGGAGCGGAGCTCCTGCAATGAGCAGTTCTTC.

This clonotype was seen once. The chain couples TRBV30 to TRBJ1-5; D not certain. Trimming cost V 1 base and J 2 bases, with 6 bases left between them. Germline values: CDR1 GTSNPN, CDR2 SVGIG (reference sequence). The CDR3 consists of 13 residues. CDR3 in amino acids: CAWSGSGNQPQHF. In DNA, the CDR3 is TGTGCCTGGAGTGGGTCTGGCAATCAGCCCCAGCATTTT.

The DNA for the CDR3 is TGTGCCAGCTCACCACCGCTTTCGTACTCTGGGGCCAACGTCCTGACTTTC. It is translated as CASSPPLSYSGANVLTF. The J gene is TRBJ2-6, the V gene TRBV18; D is undetermined. CDR1 KGHSH and CDR2 LQKENI come from the germline V gene. Trimming cost V 0 bases and J 0 bases, with 9 bases left between them. This CDR3 spans 17 amino acids. Full variable domain (missing parts from reference TRBV18 and TRBJ2-6): NAGVMQNPRHLVRRRGQEARLRCSPMKGHSHVYWYRQLPEEGLKFMVYLQKENIIDESGMPKERFSAEFPKEGPSILRIQQVVRGDSAAYFCASSPPLSYSGANVLTFGAGSRLTVL.

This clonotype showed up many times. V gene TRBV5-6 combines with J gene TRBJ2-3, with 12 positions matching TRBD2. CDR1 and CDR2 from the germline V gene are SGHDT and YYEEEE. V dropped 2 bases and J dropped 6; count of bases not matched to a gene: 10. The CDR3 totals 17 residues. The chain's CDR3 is CASSFAGLAGLRDTQYF. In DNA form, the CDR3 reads TGTGCCAGCAGCTTTGCTGGACTAGCGGGACTAAGGGATACGCAGTATTTT.

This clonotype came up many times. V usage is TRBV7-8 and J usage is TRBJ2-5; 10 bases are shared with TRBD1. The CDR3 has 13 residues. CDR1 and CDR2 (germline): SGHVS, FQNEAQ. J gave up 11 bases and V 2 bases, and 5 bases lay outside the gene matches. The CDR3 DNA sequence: TGTGCCAGCAGCTTACCTGGGACAGGGGTGCAGTACTTC. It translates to CASSLPGTGVQYF.

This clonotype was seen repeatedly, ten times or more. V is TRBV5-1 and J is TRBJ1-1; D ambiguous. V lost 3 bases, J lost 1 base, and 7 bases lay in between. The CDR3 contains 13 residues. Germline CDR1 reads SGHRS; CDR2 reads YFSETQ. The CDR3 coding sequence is TGCGCCAGCAGCTGGGCAGAGAACACTGAAGCTTTCTTT. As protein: CASSWAENTEAFF.